These 26 T cell receptor beta chains were all obtained from the same sample, sequenced in a study of memory CD4+ T cells and cytomegalovirus serostatus. Single viable CD3+CD4+CD8-CD45RO+ cells were sorted as the memory CD4+ T cells. The table came from immunoSEQ multiplex PCR; TCRdb's copy has only in-frame clones and leaves some out. The data contain some 54,000 clones, about 80% of them singletons. Sequencing used memory CD4+ T cells from blood. These receptors all come from an adult in good health and CMV-seropositive.

The V call is TRBV2, the J call TRBJ2-5; TRBD2 agrees at 9 bases. Germline-derived CDR1 and CDR2 are SNHLY and FYNNEI. This CDR3 has 15 residues. V trimming: 7 bases; J trimming: 4 bases; junction bases outside the gene matches: 10. The CDR3 loop reads CASTSGGLGGETQYF. The CDR3 DNA sequence: TGTGCCAGCACCAGCGGGGGGCTAGGTGGAGAGACCCAGTACTTC.

The rearrangement joins TRBV28 to TRBJ1-6, with D unresolved. V lost 4 bases, J lost 9 bases, and 10 bases lay in between. Germline V CDR1 and CDR2: MDHEN, SYDVKM. There are 13 residues in the CDR3. This chain's CDR3 is CASSSEDRSPLHF. The DNA for the CDR3 is TGTGCCAGCAGTTCCGAGGACCGTTCACCCCTCCACTTT.

The chain is built from TRBV6-1 and TRBJ2-2, with D unresolved. The length of the CDR3 is 13 residues. Germline values: CDR1 MNHNS, CDR2 SASEGT. V lost 8 bases, J lost 2 bases, and 9 bases lay in between. CDR3 sequence: CASPVVNTGELFF. The CDR3 DNA follows: TGTGCCAGCCCAGTCGTAAACACCGGGGAGCTGTTTTTT.

Only a few counts were recorded for this clone. This CDR3 is CASSPIGQGRNYEQYF. CDR3 nucleotides: TGTGCCAGCAGTCCAATAGGACAGGGGAGGAACTACGAGCAGTACTTC. The chain has TRBV27 and TRBJ2-7; 9 nucleotides align to TRBD1. Germline V lookup: CDR1 MNHEY, CDR2 SMNVEV (reference sequence). This CDR3 is built from 16 residues. Trimming at V came to 5 bases and at J to 3 bases, leaving 11 bases not matched to a gene.

The V and J genes are TRBV7-9 and TRBJ2-3, with 11 nucleotides matching TRBD2. V gave up 9 bases and J gave up 0 bases; unmatched junction bases: 2. In germline, CDR1 is SEHNR, CDR2 FQNEAQ (reference sequence). The CDR3 consists of 14 residues. CDR3 sequence: CASLAGGSTDTQYF. The CDR3 DNA sequence: TGTGCCAGTCTAGCGGGAGGCAGCACAGATACGCAGTATTTT.

This chain connects TRBV6-1 to TRBJ1-5; 10 bases map to TRBD1. From germline, CDR1 is MNHNS and CDR2 SASEGT. There are 18 residues in the CDR3. V shed 4 bases, J shed 0 bases, and the junction held 9 bases outside the gene matches. The CDR3 sequence is CASSGPDRGLYSNQPQHF. Here the CDR3 DNA reads TGTGCCAGCAGTGGACCTGACAGGGGGCTATATAGCAATCAGCCCCAGCATTTT.

V usage is TRBV7-8 and J usage is TRBJ2-7; TRBD1 aligns across 8 bases. Trimming at V came to 5 bases and at J to 3 bases, leaving 6 bases not matched to a gene. Looked up from germline, CDR1 is SGHVS and CDR2 is FQNEAQ. This CDR3 has 14 residues. In DNA form, the CDR3 reads TGTGCCAGCAGCAATGGACAGGGCGTCTACGAGCAGTACTTC. Translation gives CASSNGQGVYEQYF.

The chain is built from TRBV19 and TRBJ1-1, with D unclear. CDR3 size: 11 residues. Trimming pared 4 bases from V and 5 bases from J, leaving 5 bases between. In germline, CDR1 is LNHDA, CDR2 SQIVND (reference sequence). CDR3 sequence (DNA): TGTGCCAGTAGTACGGAAACTGAAGCTTTCTTT. Translating it yields CASSTETEAFF.

The chain joins TRBV6-5 to TRBJ2-7; tentatively, D is TRBD1 (5 bases). The germline gives CDR1 MNHEY, CDR2 SVGAGI. The CDR3 totals 12 residues. V was trimmed by 4 bases and J by 7 bases, leaving 11 bases between them. The CDR3 DNA sequence: TGTGCCAGCAGTTCCCAGGGCTGGGAGCAGTACTTC. Protein: CASSSQGWEQYF.

This rearrangement joins TRBV11-2 to TRBJ2-1; TRBD2 matches at 9 bases. The trim removed 5 bases at V and 7 bases at J, leaving 6 bases unmatched. The germline V gene has CDR1 SGHAT and CDR2 FQNNGV. This CDR3 region has 14 residues. CDR3 sequence reads: CASSRASGTNEQFF. The CDR3 DNA reads TGTGCCAGCAGCCGGGCTAGCGGGACAAATGAGCAGTTCTTC.

The genes are TRBV27 and TRBJ2-7; a weak D match, TRBD1 (5 bases). CDR1 and CDR2 (germline): MNHEY, SMNVEV (reference sequence). With 7 bases removed from V and 3 bases from J, the gap between germline ends came to 25 bases. The length of the CDR3 is 17 residues. Here the CDR3 DNA reads TGTGCCAGCATCCTAGGGGCGGACGCCAGGGCCCACTACGAGCAGTACTTC. Its translation is CASILGADARAHYEQYF.

V gene TRBV2 combines with J gene TRBJ2-5; the match to TRBD1 covers 10 bases. CDR1 SNHLY and CDR2 FYNNEI come from the germline V gene. CDR3 length equals 13 residues. V shed 6 bases, J shed 6 bases, and the junction held 4 bases outside the gene matches. The CDR3 protein is CASSGTGVKTQYF. The CDR3 DNA follows: TGTGCCAGCAGCGGGACAGGGGTGAAGACCCAGTACTTC.

The chain joins TRBV11-2 to TRBJ2-1, with D perhaps matching TRBD1 (6 bases). Trimming took off 0 bases at V and 13 bases at J, with 13 bases between the two ends. CDR3 size: 13 residues. Germline V CDR1 and CDR2: SGHAT, FQNNGV. This CDR3 reads CASSLDRQGLQFF. Written as DNA, the CDR3 is TGTGCCAGCAGCTTAGATCGGCAGGGGCTCCAGTTCTTC.

The rearrangement joins TRBV28 to TRBJ2-7; TRBD1 matches at 9 bases. Germline loops: CDR1 MDHEN, CDR2 SYDVKM. There are 12 residues in the CDR3. V shed 6 bases, J shed 4 bases, and the junction held 1 base outside the gene matches. CDR3 DNA sequence: TGTGCCAGCAGGGGGACAGGGTACGAGCAGTACTTC. Encoded protein: CASRGTGYEQYF.

The chain uses TRBV30 and TRBJ2-7, with TRBD1 matching over 7 bases. The length of the CDR3 is 15 residues. Germline V gives CDR1 GTSNPN, CDR2 SVGIG (reference sequence). J gave up 3 bases and V 3 bases, and 11 bases lay outside the gene matches. This CDR3 is CAWSPGTASIYEQYF. CDR3 nucleotides: TGTGCCTGGAGCCCCGGGACAGCTAGTATCTACGAGCAGTACTTC.

This clone was counted once. J is TRBJ2-1 and V is TRBV5-5, with 9 bases matching TRBD2. This CDR3 has 17 amino acids. Trimming took 0 bases from V and 2 from J; bases not matched to a gene: 6. The germline CDR1 and CDR2 sequences are SGHKS and YYEKEE (reference sequence). The CDR3: CASSLARSGGTYNEQFF. In nucleotides, the CDR3 is TGTGCCAGCAGCTTGGCCCGTAGCGGGGGCACCTACAATGAGCAGTTCTTC.

The V and J genes are TRBV6-6 and TRBJ2-7, with 8 bases fitting TRBD1. CDR1 MNHNY and CDR2 SVGAGI come from the germline V gene (reference sequence). The CDR3 totals 13 residues. V shed 6 bases and J 2 bases; nucleotides not matched to a gene: 3. CDR3 in DNA: TGTGCCAGCAGCTTGGACAGGGCCTACGAGCAGTACTTC. Its protein product is CASSLDRAYEQYF.

The V call is TRBV7-2, the J call TRBJ2-1, with 9 bases aligning to TRBD1. V lost 3 bases to trimming and J lost 8 bases; unmatched junction nucleotides: 8. Germline V gives CDR1 SGHTA, CDR2 FQGNSA. The CDR3 is made up of 15 amino acids. In DNA form, the CDR3 reads TGTGCCAGCAGCTTCCTCGGACAGGGGAGAGATGAGCAGTTCTTC. It codes for CASSFLGQGRDEQFF. Drawing the rest from reference TRBV7-2 and TRBJ2-1, the complete variable domain is GAGVSQSPSNKVTEKGKDVELRCDPISGHTALYWYRQSLGQGLEFLIYFQGNSAPDKSGLPSDRFSAERTGGSVSTLTIQRTQQEDSAVYLCASSFLGQGRDEQFFGPGTRLTVL.

This chain joins TRBV6-1 and TRBJ1-2, with 8 bases identical to TRBD1. J was trimmed by 4 bases and V by 4 bases; bases with no gene match: 11. This CDR3 has 16 residues. CDR1 and CDR2 from the germline V gene are MNHNS and SASEGT. The chain's CDR3 is CASSAIPGGAGYGYTF. CDR3 coding DNA: TGTGCCAGCAGTGCGATACCAGGGGGCGCTGGCTATGGCTACACCTTC.

The V gene is TRBV30, the J gene TRBJ1-2, with 7 positions matching TRBD1. Germline lookup yields CDR1 GTSNPN and CDR2 SVGIG (reference sequence). J gave up 5 bases and V 2 bases, and 20 bases lay outside the gene matches. CDR3 length: 18 amino acids. The CDR3 DNA sequence: TGTGCCTGGAGTACACAACTACCTAACAGGGGAAGGGATTATGGCTACACCTTC. It yields the protein CAWSTQLPNRGRDYGYTF. The full variable domain, completed using reference TRBV30 and TRBJ1-2, is SQTIHQWPATLVQPVGSPLSLECTVEGTSNPNLYWYRQAAGRGLQLLFYSVGIGQISSEVPQNLSASRPQDRQFILSSKKLLLSDSGFYLCAWSTQLPNRGRDYGYTFGSGTRLTVV.

J is TRBJ2-2 and V is TRBV5-1; D not certain. Trimming took off 4 bases at V and 2 bases at J, with 6 bases between the two ends. Germline V gene data show CDR1 as SGHRS and CDR2 as YFSETQ. CDR3 length: 13 residues. DNA of the CDR3: TGCGCCAGCAGCCAAACTAACACCGGGGAGCTGTTTTTT. Its protein product is CASSQTNTGELFF.

J is TRBJ2-6 and V is TRBV9; unclear D gene. Trimming took off 0 bases at V and 4 bases at J, with 8 bases between the two ends. The CDR3 covers 15 residues. Germline CDR1 is SGDLS and CDR2 is YYNGEE. CDR3 residues: CASSVGASGANVLTF. The CDR3 DNA follows: TGTGCCAGCAGCGTAGGGGCAAGCGGGGCCAACGTCCTGACTTTC.

This chain uses TRBV19 with TRBJ1-6; D is unresolved. Trimming stripped 3 bases from V and 5 bases from J, with 11 bases between. The CDR3 is 15 residues long. The germline V gene has CDR1 LNHDA and CDR2 SQIVND (reference sequence). For the CDR3, the DNA is TGTGCCAGTAGTATCGGATACCGCAATAATTCACCCCTCCACTTT. Protein sequence: CASSIGYRNNSPLHF. Together with reference TRBV19 and TRBJ1-6, the CDR3 gives the full variable domain: DGGITQSPKYLFRKEGQNVTLSCEQNLNHDAMYWYRQDPGQGLRLIYYSQIVNDFQKGDIAEGYSVSREKKESFPLTVTSAQKNPTAFYLCASSIGYRNNSPLHFGNGTRLTVT.

This clone was recorded once. The J gene is TRBJ2-3, the V gene TRBV4-3; D remains unclear. Germline CDR1 and CDR2: LGHNA and YSLEER. Trimming took off 0 bases at V and 0 bases at J, with 7 bases between the two ends. This CDR3 contains 15 residues. In DNA, the CDR3 is TGCGCCAGCAGCCAAGATTCTGGCAGCACAGATACGCAGTATTTT. Its translation is CASSQDSGSTDTQYF.

The genes are TRBV7-9 and TRBJ1-1, with 10 nucleotides matching TRBD1. With 5 bases clipped from V and 10 bases from J, the junction kept 10 bases outside the gene matches. The germline V gene encodes CDR1 SEHNR and CDR2 FQNEAQ (reference sequence). The CDR3 runs to 14 residues. CDR3 protein: CASSPTRTGGRAFF. DNA for the CDR3: TGTGCCAGCAGCCCCACACGGACAGGGGGACGAGCTTTCTTT.

V usage is TRBV5-5 and J usage is TRBJ1-3; possible D gene TRBD1, 6 bases. This CDR3 contains 17 residues. Trimming pared 4 bases from V and 0 bases from J, leaving 17 bases between. Germline values: CDR1 SGHKS, CDR2 YYEKEE (reference sequence). DNA of the CDR3: TGTGCCAGCAGCCTATTCGGACAGACGGACTCTGGAAACACCATATATTTT. Its translation: CASSLFGQTDSGNTIYF.